This T cell receptor (beta chain) was profiled in a study of shared clonotypes between healthy human individuals. In the study's own analysis: Junction-only immunoSEQ sequences carried no quality scores, so filtering differed. The method was immunoSEQ multiplex PCR; TCRdb's version includes in-frame clones alone and lacks a portion of them. V, J and clone size reflect that table, while D and trimming were determined from the DNA. The sample has around 500,000 clones, 60% to 85% seen once. This clone has only a few counts. CDR1 LNHNV and CDR2 YYDKDF come from the germline V gene (reference sequence). CDR3 length equals 14 residues. V lost 4 bases and J lost 4; bases outside the gene matches: 6.

Sequencing was done on a sample of PBMCs. The TCR originated in a woman in her thirties or forties in good health. Some clones in this sample may be carry-over from other donors' samples. This rearrangement joins TRBV15 to TRBJ1-2, with 7 bases that match TRBD1. The CDR3 region has the DNA TGTGCCACCAGCAAAGGACAGGTACCCTATGGCTACACCTTC. This gives the protein CATSKGQVPYGYTF.